Below, 4 T cell receptor beta chains from the same sample are listed, as sequenced in a study of T-cell reconstitution after alpha-beta-depleted transplantation in children. During its preparation, the TCRbeta library received unique molecular identifiers. TCRdb re-called the PCR reads with MiXCR, one entry per CDR3 protein. The table includes 500,000 to 600,000 distinct CDR3 sequences, 25% to 30% detected once. The source material was PBMCs, sampled before TCRalphabeta/CD19-depleted stem cell transplant. The receptors were gathered from a boy under two years old with Wiskott-Aldrich syndrome, due to receive a stem cell transplant.

The V and J genes are TRBV5-1 and TRBJ2-1, with D tentatively TRBD2 (6 bases). The CDR3 loop spans 13 amino acids. Trimming stripped 4 bases from V and 3 bases from J, with 8 bases between. Germline values: CDR1 SGHRS, CDR2 YFSETQ. In DNA, the CDR3 is TGCGCCAGCAGCCGGGACTTCTACAATGAGCAGTTCTTC. Protein product: CASSRDFYNEQFF. Drawing the rest from reference TRBV5-1 and TRBJ2-1, the complete variable domain is KAGVTQTPRYLIKTRGQQVTLSCSPISGHRSVSWYQQTPGQGLQFLFEYFSETQRNKGNFPGRFSGRQFSNSRSEMNVSTLELGDSALYLCASSRDFYNEQFFGPGTRLTVL.

This clonotype has only a few counts. V gene TRBV29-1 combines with J gene TRBJ1-1, with D unclear. Germline assignment: CDR1 SQVTM and CDR2 ANQGSEA. Trimming took 2 bases from V and 0 from J, leaving 7 bases between them. The CDR3 sequence is 13 residues long. CDR3 coding DNA: TGCAGCGTTGAACAGCGCATGAACACTGAAGCTTTCTTT. Translated: CSVEQRMNTEAFF.

This clonotype was detected a few times. The chain recombines TRBV9 with TRBJ2-1, with 9 bases that match TRBD2. Trimming took 5 bases from V and 3 from J; bases not matched to a gene: 9. The CDR3 has 16 amino acids. CDR1 is SGDLS, CDR2 YYNGEE, per germline. For the CDR3, the DNA is TGTGCCAGCAGTCGTAGACTAGCGGACGACTACAATGAGCAGTTCTTC. Amino acid sequence: CASSRRLADDYNEQFF.

This clonotype was seen more than once but under ten times. The chain recombines TRBV6-1 with TRBJ2-1; D possibly matches TRBD1 or TRBD2 (5 bases each). The CDR3 is 15 amino acids. V lost 6 bases to trimming and J lost 2 bases, with 14 bases between them. Germline CDR1 is MNHNS and CDR2 is SASEGT. CDR3 in amino acids: CASRLRGVTYNEQFF. The CDR3 region has the DNA TGTGCCAGCAGACTTCGAGGGGTTACCTACAATGAGCAGTTCTTC.